The 7 T cell receptor beta chains below all came from one sample that was sequenced in a study of T-cell reconstitution after alpha-beta-depleted transplantation in children. The TCRbeta library incorporated unique molecular identifiers. TCRdb independently ran MiXCR on the PCR reads; one entry per CDR3 protein. The sample includes about 240,000 distinct CDR3 sequences, 12% seen only once; the top ten take about 2.6%. The source material was PBMCs from the stem cell graft donor, sampled from the stem cell graft. The origin of the receptors is a human donor who donated a stem cell graft to a child with acute lymphoblastic leukemia.

This clonotype was picked up many times. The CDR3 spells CASSLGPSNGYTF. The CDR3, as DNA: TGTGCCAGCAGCCTAGGACCATCCAATGGCTACACCTTC. The chain couples TRBV9 to TRBJ1-2; no definite D call. Germline lookup yields CDR1 SGDLS and CDR2 YYNGEE. V dropped 4 bases and J dropped 6 bases, with 13 bases sitting between them. CDR3 length: 13 residues.

This chain links TRBV5-1 with TRBJ2-2; a weak D match, TRBD1 (7 bases). Deletions cut 4 bases from V and 5 bases from J, with 15 bases between. The CDR3 runs 15 residues. Germline V gene sequence: CDR1 SGHRS, CDR2 YFSETQ. As DNA, the CDR3 is TGCGCCAGCAGCCCGACAGGGCGGGAAACCGGGGAGCTGTTTTTT. Protein product: CASSPTGRETGELFF.

This clonotype appeared many times. The chain joins TRBV5-1 to TRBJ1-3; TRBD1 matches 7 bases. V gave up 4 bases and J gave up 2 bases; unmatched junction bases: 9. The CDR3 consists of 16 residues. Germline CDR1 is SGHRS and CDR2 is YFSETQ. CDR3 region: CASSREGQMTGNTIYF. CDR3 coding DNA: TGCGCCAGCAGCCGAGAGGGACAGATGACTGGAAACACCATATATTTT.

This clonotype has a count of ten or more. The chain uses TRBV7-2 and TRBJ1-1; no reliable D call. Germline assignment: CDR1 SGHTA and CDR2 FQGNSA. V shed 1 base and J shed 5 bases, with 8 bases lying between them. The CDR3 covers 13 residues. CDR3 sequence: CASSLEGRTEAFF. The CDR3 DNA sequence: TGTGCCAGCAGCTTAGAAGGCCGTACTGAAGCTTTCTTT.

The table lists this clonotype with many counts. The gene calls are TRBV5-8 and TRBJ1-5; a weak D match, TRBD1 (6 bases). CDR3 length: 15 residues. In germline, CDR1 is SGHTS, CDR2 YDEGEE. V was clipped by 1 base and J by 6 bases, with 14 bases between them. This CDR3 is CASSLLQGSSQPQHF. DNA for the CDR3: TGTGCCAGCAGCTTGTTACAGGGCAGTAGTCAGCCCCAGCATTTT. The complete variable domain, with remaining parts taken from reference TRBV5-8 and TRBJ1-5, reads EAGVTQSPTHLIKTRGQQATLRCSPISGHTSVYWYQQALGLGLQFLLWYDEGEERNRGNFPPRFSGRQFPNYSSELNVNALELEDSALYLCASSLLQGSSQPQHFGDGTRLSIL.

This clonotype was recorded many times. The genes are TRBV5-1 and TRBJ2-5; the D gene is possibly TRBD2 (5 bases). The CDR3 consists of 12 residues. CDR1 and CDR2 (germline): SGHRS, YFSETQ. Trimming took 4 bases from V and 5 from J, leaving 9 bases between them. The CDR3 region is CASSPGLETQYF. The CDR3 DNA sequence: TGCGCCAGCAGCCCGGGGTTGGAGACCCAGTACTTC. Together with reference TRBV5-1 and TRBJ2-5, the CDR3 gives the full variable domain: KAGVTQTPRYLIKTRGQQVTLSCSPISGHRSVSWYQQTPGQGLQFLFEYFSETQRNKGNFPGRFSGRQFSNSRSEMNVSTLELGDSALYLCASSPGLETQYFGPGTRLLVL.

Notes on this clonotype: This could be a read error, since a much larger clone is one nucleotide away. CDR3 coding DNA: TGTGCCAGCAGTTTATCGAGTCAGGGGGCGACAGATACGCATTATTTT. As protein: CASSLSSQGATDTHYF. This sequence joins TRBV27 and TRBJ2-3, with 8 positions matching TRBD1. The CDR3 spans 16 residues. Germline CDR1 MNHEY, CDR2 SMNVEV (reference sequence).